Below, 3 T cell receptor beta chains from the same sample are listed, as sequenced in a study of cytomegalovirus exposure and HLA in healthy donors. The study ran its PCR with 60 Vbeta and 13 Jbeta primers. Some clones are missing from TCRdb's copy, which holds only in-frame ones; the method was immunoSEQ multiplex PCR. This sample has about 160,000 clones, with around 78% found just once. What was sequenced was PBMCs. These receptors all come from a female donor in good health and CMV-seronegative.

This CDR3 is CASSLAVTLSSGNTIYF. The CDR3 DNA follows: TGTGCCAGCAGCTTAGCGGTCACCCTGAGCTCTGGAAACACCATATATTTT. The chain joins TRBV7-2 to TRBJ1-3; D gene uncertain. Germline V gene lookup returns CDR1 SGHTA and CDR2 FQGNSA. The CDR3 is 17 residues long. The V end was cut by 0 bases, the J end by 0 bases, with 12 bases between.

This clone has only one observation. V usage is TRBV11-3 and J usage is TRBJ2-7; 10 bases match TRBD2. Germline V lookup: CDR1 SGHNT, CDR2 YENEEA. CDR3 length equals 15 residues. The junction had 6 bases not matched to a gene; V was cut back by 0 bases and J by 7 bases. The CDR3 region is CASSLDGLAGEEQYF. CDR3 in DNA: TGTGCCAGCAGCTTAGATGGGCTAGCGGGAGAGGAGCAGTACTTC.

This chain joins TRBV7-3 and TRBJ2-3, with 8 nucleotides matching TRBD2. The CDR3 contains 16 residues. With 4 bases clipped from V and 1 base from J, the junction kept 7 bases outside the gene matches. The germline V gene has CDR1 SGHTA and CDR2 FQGTGA. The CDR3 nucleotides are TGTGCCAGCAGCTCATCCGGGGGGGCCGGCACAGATACGCAGTATTTT. Protein product: CASSSSGGAGTDTQYF.